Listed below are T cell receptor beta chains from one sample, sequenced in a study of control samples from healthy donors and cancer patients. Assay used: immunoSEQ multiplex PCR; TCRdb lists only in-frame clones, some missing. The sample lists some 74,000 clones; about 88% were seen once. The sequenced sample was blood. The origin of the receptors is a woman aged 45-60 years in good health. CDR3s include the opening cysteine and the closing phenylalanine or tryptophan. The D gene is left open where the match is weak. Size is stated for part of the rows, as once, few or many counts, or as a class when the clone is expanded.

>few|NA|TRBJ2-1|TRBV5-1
CASSLLSGGLTYNEQFF
TGCGCCAGCAGCTTGTTATCGGGGGGCTTGACCTACAATGAGCAGTTCTTC
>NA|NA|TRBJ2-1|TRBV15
CATSSRDPIYNEQFF
TGTGCCACCAGCAGCCGGGACCCAATCTACAATGAGCAGTTCTTC
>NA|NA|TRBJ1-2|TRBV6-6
CASTRVGMYGYTF
TGTGCCAGCACCCGGGTAGGCATGTATGGCTACACCTTC
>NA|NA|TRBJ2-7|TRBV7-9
CASSLERGDEQYF
TGTGCCAGCAGCTTAGAGAGGGGCGACGAGCAGTACTTC
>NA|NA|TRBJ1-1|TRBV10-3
CAISESVRDSEAFF
TGTGCCATCAGTGAGTCTGTGAGGGACTCTGAAGCTTTCTTT
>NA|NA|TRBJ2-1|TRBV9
CASSVRGGQNYNEQFF
TGTGCCAGCAGCGTTAGGGGAGGACAGAACTACAATGAGCAGTTCTTC
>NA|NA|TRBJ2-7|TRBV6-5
CATRRSYEQYF
TGTGCAACACGGAGGTCCTACGAGCAGTACTTC
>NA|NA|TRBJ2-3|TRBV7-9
CASSLKAQTSTDTQYF
TGTGCCAGCAGCTTAAAAGCCCAGACTAGCACAGATACGCAGTATTTT
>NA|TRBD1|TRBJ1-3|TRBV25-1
CASSSGTGSGNTIYF
TGTGCCAGCAGCAGCGGGACAGGCTCTGGAAACACCATATATTTT
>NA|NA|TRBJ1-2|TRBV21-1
CADRGGGYTF
TGTGCAGACCGGGGGGGTGGCTACACCTTC
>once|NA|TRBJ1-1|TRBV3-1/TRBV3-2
CASSLRTVGEHTEAFF
TGTGCCAGCAGCTTGAGGACAGTGGGAGAACACACTGAAGCTTTCTTT
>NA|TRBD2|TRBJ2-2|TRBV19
CASRSASGGAFYTGELFF
TGTGCCAGTAGATCCGCGAGCGGGGGGGCGTTCTATACCGGGGAGCTGTTTTTT
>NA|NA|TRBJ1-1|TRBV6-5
CASSLNPGRHTEAFF
TGTGCCAGCAGTCTAAATCCGGGAAGGCACACTGAAGCTTTCTTT
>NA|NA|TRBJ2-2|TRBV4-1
CASSHPGTGELFF
TGCGCCAGCAGCCACCCGGGAACCGGGGAGCTGTTTTTT
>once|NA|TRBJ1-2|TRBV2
CAIPTGSYGYTF
TGTGCCATCCCGACAGGTAGCTATGGCTACACCTTC
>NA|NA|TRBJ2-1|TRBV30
CAWTDARGPTYNEQFF
TGTGCCTGGACCGACGCACGGGGTCCGACCTACAATGAGCAGTTCTTC
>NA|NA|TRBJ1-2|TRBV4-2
CASSRALDEPVYGYTF
TGTGCCAGCAGCCGCGCTCTGGATGAACCTGTCTATGGCTACACCTTC